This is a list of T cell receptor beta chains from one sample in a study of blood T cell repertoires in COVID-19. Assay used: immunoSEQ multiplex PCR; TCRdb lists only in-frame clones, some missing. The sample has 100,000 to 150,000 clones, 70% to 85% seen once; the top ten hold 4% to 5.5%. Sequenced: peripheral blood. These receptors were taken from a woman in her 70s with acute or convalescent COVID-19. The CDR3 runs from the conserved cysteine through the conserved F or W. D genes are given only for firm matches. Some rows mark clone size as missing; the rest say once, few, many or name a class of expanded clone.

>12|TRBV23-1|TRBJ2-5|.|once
CASRTEQETQYF
TGCGCCAGTCGGACAGAGCAAGAGACCCAGTACTTC
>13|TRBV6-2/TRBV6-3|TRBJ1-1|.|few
CASSTDMNTEAFF
TGTGCCAGCAGTACGGACATGAACACTGAAGCTTTCTTT
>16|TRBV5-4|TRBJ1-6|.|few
CASSLDGSSYNSPLHF
TGTGCCAGCAGCTTGGATGGGAGCTCCTATAATTCACCCCTCCACTTT
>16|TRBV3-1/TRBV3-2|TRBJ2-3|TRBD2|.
CASSQVGGGAVDTQYF
TGTGCCAGCAGCCAAGTTGGCGGGGGGGCCGTAGATACGCAGTATTTT
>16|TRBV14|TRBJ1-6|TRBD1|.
CASSQRTGASNSPLHF
TGTGCCAGCAGCCAAAGGACAGGGGCTTCTAATTCACCCCTCCACTTT
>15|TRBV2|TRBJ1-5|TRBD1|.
CASRGTGLGNQPQHF
TGTGCCAGCAGGGGGACAGGGTTGGGCAATCAGCCCCAGCATTTT
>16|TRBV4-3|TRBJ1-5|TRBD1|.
CASSHGDRGINQPQHF
TGCGCCAGCAGCCACGGGGACAGGGGGATCAATCAGCCCCAGCATTTT
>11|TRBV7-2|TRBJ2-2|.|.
CASSQTGELFF
TGTGCCAGCAGCCAAACCGGGGAGCTGTTTTTT
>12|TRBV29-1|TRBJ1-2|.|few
CSVEGDNDGYTF
TGCAGCGTTGAAGGGGACAACGATGGCTACACCTTC
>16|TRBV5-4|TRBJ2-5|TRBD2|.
CASSLELAGGPETQYF
TGTGCCAGCAGCTTGGAACTAGCGGGGGGGCCTGAGACCCAGTACTTC
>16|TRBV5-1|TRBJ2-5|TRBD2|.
CASSPGTSLGQETQYF
TGCGCCAGCAGCCCCGGGACTAGCCTGGGGCAAGAGACCCAGTACTTC
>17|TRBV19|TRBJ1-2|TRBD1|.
CASSIGVTGGRIYGYTF
TGTGCCAGTAGTATAGGGGTAACAGGGGGCAGGATCTATGGCTACACCTTC
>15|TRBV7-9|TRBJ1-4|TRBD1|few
CASSINRQGWEKLFF
TGTGCCAGCAGCATCAACCGACAGGGTTGGGAAAAACTGTTTTTT
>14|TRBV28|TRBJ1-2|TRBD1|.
CASRVQGAGYGYTF
TGTGCCAGCAGGGTACAGGGGGCAGGCTATGGCTACACCTTC
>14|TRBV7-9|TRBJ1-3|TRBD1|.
CATDGTGVENTIYF
TGTGCCACCGACGGGACAGGGGTTGAGAACACCATATATTTT
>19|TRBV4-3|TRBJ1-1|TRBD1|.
CASSQGLRGQAGMNTEAFF
TGCGCCAGCAGCCAAGGGCTGAGGGGGCAAGCGGGTATGAACACTGAAGCTTTCTTT
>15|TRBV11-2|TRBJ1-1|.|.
CASSLEPGTNTEAFF
TGTGCCAGCAGCTTAGAGCCGGGAACAAACACTGAAGCTTTCTTT
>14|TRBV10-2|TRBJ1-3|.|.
CASKEGNSGNTIYF
TGCGCCAGCAAGGAGGGCAACTCTGGAAACACCATATATTTT
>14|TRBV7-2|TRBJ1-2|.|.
CASSYRAGNYGYTF
TGTGCCAGCAGCTACCGCGCAGGGAACTATGGCTACACCTTC
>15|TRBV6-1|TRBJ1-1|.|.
CASSDGGVRNTEAFF
TGTGCCAGCAGTGATGGGGGGGTCAGAAACACTGAAGCTTTCTTT
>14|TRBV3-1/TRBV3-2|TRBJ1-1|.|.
CASSQIGGEAEAFF
TGTGCCAGCAGCCAAATAGGCGGTGAAGCTGAAGCTTTCTTT
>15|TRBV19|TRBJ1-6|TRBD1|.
CASMPGQGANSPLHF
TGTGCCAGTATGCCGGGACAGGGGGCTAATTCACCCCTCCACTTT
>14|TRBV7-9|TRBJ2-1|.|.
CASSIVGGNNEQFF
TGTGCCAGCAGCATCGTAGGGGGTAACAATGAGCAGTTCTTC
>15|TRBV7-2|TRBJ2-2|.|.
CASRRGIGDTGELFF
TGTGCCAGCAGACGGGGAATCGGGGACACCGGGGAGCTGTTTTTT
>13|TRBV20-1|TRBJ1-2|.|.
CSASPEGMRGYTF
TGCAGTGCTAGTCCGGAGGGAATGAGGGGCTACACCTTC
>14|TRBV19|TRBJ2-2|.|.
CASSIQEGSGELFF
TGTGCCAGTAGTATTCAGGAGGGTTCCGGGGAGCTGTTTTTT
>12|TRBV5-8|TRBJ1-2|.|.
CASSLGGNGYTF
TGTGCCAGCAGCTTGGGAGGGAATGGCTACACCTTC
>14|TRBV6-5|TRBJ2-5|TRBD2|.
CASRRLAGVETQYF
TGTGCCAGCAGGAGACTAGCGGGGGTGGAGACCCAGTACTTC